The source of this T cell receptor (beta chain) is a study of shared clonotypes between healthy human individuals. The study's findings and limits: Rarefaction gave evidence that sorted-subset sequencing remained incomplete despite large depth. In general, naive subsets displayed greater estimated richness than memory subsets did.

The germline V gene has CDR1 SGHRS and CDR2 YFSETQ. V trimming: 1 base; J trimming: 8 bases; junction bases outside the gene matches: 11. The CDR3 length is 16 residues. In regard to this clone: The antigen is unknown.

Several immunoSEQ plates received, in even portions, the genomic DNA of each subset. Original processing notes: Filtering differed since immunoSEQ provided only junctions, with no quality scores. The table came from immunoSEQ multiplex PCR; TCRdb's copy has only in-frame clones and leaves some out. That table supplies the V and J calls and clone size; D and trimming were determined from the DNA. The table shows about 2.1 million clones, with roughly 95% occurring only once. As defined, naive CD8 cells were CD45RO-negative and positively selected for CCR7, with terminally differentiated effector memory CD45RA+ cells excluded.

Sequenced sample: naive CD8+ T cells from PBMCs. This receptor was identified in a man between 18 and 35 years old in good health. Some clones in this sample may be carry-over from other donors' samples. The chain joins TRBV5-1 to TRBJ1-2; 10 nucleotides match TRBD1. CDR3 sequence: CASSLNSLTGGDGYTF. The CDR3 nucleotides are TGCGCCAGCAGCTTGAATTCCTTGACAGGGGGCGACGGCTACACCTTC.